The 24 T cell receptor beta chains below all came from one sample that was sequenced in a study of cytomegalovirus exposure and HLA in healthy donors. The PCR used 60 Vbeta and 13 Jbeta primers. Clones were read by immunoSEQ multiplex PCR, and TCRdb kept only the in-frame ones, dropping some. The sample lists 150,000 to 200,000 clones; approximately 78% were seen once. The sequencing sample was made of PBMCs. These receptors came from a young woman in good health and CMV-seronegative.

CDR3 region: CASRATGNTEAFF. The DNA of the CDR3 is TGTGCCAGCAGAGCAACAGGGAACACTGAAGCTTTCTTT. V gene TRBV6-1 combines with J gene TRBJ1-1; D might be TRBD1 (5 bases). The V gene's germline CDR1 is MNHNS and CDR2 SASEGT. Trimming pared 6 bases from V and 1 base from J, leaving 9 bases between. This CDR3 contains 13 residues.

This chain uses TRBV7-9 with TRBJ1-2; 12 nucleotides align to TRBD1. The CDR3 is made up of 16 amino acids. Germline CDR1 is SEHNR and CDR2 is FQNEAQ (reference sequence). The trim removed 5 bases at V and 4 bases at J, leaving 8 bases unmatched. The CDR3: CASSASGTGGIYGYTF. CDR3 coding DNA: TGTGCCAGCAGCGCTTCCGGGACAGGGGGCATCTATGGCTACACCTTC.

The chain recombines TRBV2 with TRBJ1-3; 8 positions agree with TRBD1. V shed 7 bases and J 5 bases; nucleotides not matched to a gene: 4. Germline V gene data show CDR1 as SNHLY and CDR2 as FYNNEI. This CDR3 is built from 13 residues. The CDR3 sequence: CASTWTGRNTIYF. The CDR3 DNA reads TGTGCCAGCACTTGGACAGGGAGAAACACCATATATTTT.

The chain employs TRBV9 and TRBJ2-1; 7 bases fit TRBD2. Unmatched junction bases numbered 18, after V lost 3 bases and J lost 15 bases. The CDR3 totals 15 residues. Germline assignment: CDR1 SGDLS and CDR2 YYNGEE. As DNA, the CDR3 is TGTGCCAGCAGCGCAGGAAGCGGGACCTCACATTCCCCGTTCTTC. Protein sequence: CASSAGSGTSHSPFF.

The V call is TRBV10-3, the J call TRBJ2-5; tentatively, D is TRBD1 (6 bases). The J call is doubtful: the DNA matches TRBJ2-7 better. This CDR3 comprises 15 residues. Germline V gene sequence: CDR1 ENHRY, CDR2 SYGVKD. CDR3 region: CAISVDRTVGYEQYF. CDR3 coding DNA: TGTGCCATCAGTGTAGATCGGACAGTAGGTTACGAGCAGTACTTC.

The rearrangement joins TRBV6-1 to TRBJ1-5; D is perhaps TRBD1 (5 bases). The CDR3 spans 13 residues. CDR1 and CDR2 (germline): MNHNS, SASEGT. The V and J ends lost 6 bases and 4 bases respectively, with 10 bases between them. CDR3 amino acids: CASRQELNQPQHF. The DNA for the CDR3 is TGTGCCAGCAGACAGGAATTGAATCAGCCCCAGCATTTT.

The chain joins TRBV2 to TRBJ2-3; TRBD1 agrees at 7 bases. With 5 bases clipped from V and 2 bases from J, the junction kept 7 bases outside the gene matches. The CDR3 covers 15 residues. Germline-derived CDR1 and CDR2 are SNHLY and FYNNEI. The DNA of the CDR3 is TGTGCCAGCAGTCCTGACAGGGCTTACACAGATACGCAGTATTTT. It specifies CASSPDRAYTDTQYF.

This chain joins TRBV7-3 and TRBJ1-2; D gene unclear. This CDR3 spans 12 amino acids. CDR1 and CDR2 (germline): SGHTA, FQGTGA. Deletions cut 5 bases from V and 7 bases from J, with 11 bases between. CDR3 sequence reads: CASSAGMGGYTF. DNA of the CDR3: TGTGCCAGCAGCGCCGGGATGGGTGGCTACACCTTC.

J is TRBJ2-7 and V is TRBV5-1; 9 positions match TRBD1. The CDR3 has 15 amino acids. The V and J ends lost 4 bases and 0 bases, in that order; junction bases with no gene match: 5. Looked up from germline, CDR1 is SGHRS and CDR2 is YFSETQ. The CDR3, as DNA: TGCGCCAGCAGCGGGGGACAGGGTTTCTCCTACGAGCAGTACTTC. Translating it yields CASSGGQGFSYEQYF. Combining the CDR3 with reference TRBV5-1 and TRBJ2-7 gives the whole variable domain KAGVTQTPRYLIKTRGQQVTLSCSPISGHRSVSWYQQTPGQGLQFLFEYFSETQRNKGNFPGRFSGRQFSNSRSEMNVSTLELGDSALYLCASSGGQGFSYEQYFGPGTRLTVT.

This clone was counted once. The chain has TRBV19 and TRBJ1-1; TRBD1 might be the D (5 bases). From germline, CDR1 is LNHDA and CDR2 SQIVND (reference sequence). The CDR3 has 15 residues. V lost 3 bases and J lost 1, with 12 bases in between. The CDR3: CASSIIGHRNTEAFF. Written as DNA, the CDR3 is TGTGCCAGTAGTATTATAGGACACCGGAACACTGAAGCTTTCTTT.

Worth noting for this clone: The junction and the germline gene differ at one end; a read error may be behind it. This chain connects TRBV7-9 to TRBJ1-2; perhaps TRBD1 as D (6 bases). The CDR3 has 12 amino acids. Germline values: CDR1 SEHNR, CDR2 FQNEAQ (reference sequence). The CDR3, as DNA: TGTTCCAGCAGCTTATCAGGGGATGGCTACACCTTC. Translation: CSSSLSGDGYTF.

In its sample, this clone was seen once. The V call is TRBV5-1, the J call TRBJ1-1, with a tentative D call TRBD1 (5 bases). CDR1 SGHRS and CDR2 YFSETQ come from the germline V gene. The CDR3 is 15 amino acids. Trimming took off 2 bases at V and 1 base at J, with 12 bases between the two ends. Here the CDR3 DNA reads TGCGCCAGCAGCTTTAGCTCGGGGGGGAACACTGAAGCTTTCTTT. This sequence encodes CASSFSSGGNTEAFF.

The chain carries TRBV27 and TRBJ2-7; 9 nucleotides line up with TRBD2. Germline-derived CDR1 and CDR2 are MNHEY and SMNVEV (reference sequence). CDR3 length equals 15 residues. V lost 2 bases to trimming and J lost 2 bases; unmatched junction nucleotides: 4. CDR3 nucleotides: TGTGCCAGCAGTTTAGGGACTAGCTTTGCCTACGAGCAGTACTTC. Encoded protein: CASSLGTSFAYEQYF.

The rearrangement joins TRBV5-6 to TRBJ1-4; D is ambiguous. Germline V CDR1 and CDR2: SGHDT, YYEEEE. The CDR3 sequence is 12 residues long. V was trimmed by 3 bases and J by 6 bases, leaving 6 bases between them. CDR3 nucleotide sequence: TGTGCCAGCAGCTCACTGGATGAAAAACTGTTTTTT. Translation: CASSSLDEKLFF.

The V gene is TRBV9, the J gene TRBJ1-2; 9 bases match TRBD1. Germline V gene sequence: CDR1 SGDLS, CDR2 YYNGEE. The CDR3 spans 14 residues. J lost 8 bases, V lost 0 bases, and 5 bases had no gene match. CDR3 region: CASSVVGQGSGYTF. DNA of the CDR3: TGTGCCAGCAGCGTAGTAGGACAGGGGTCGGGCTACACCTTC. Complete variable domain (other parts from reference TRBV9 and TRBJ1-2): DSGVTQTPKHLITATGQRVTLRCSPRSGDLSVYWYQQSLDQGLQFLIQYYNGEERAKGNILERFSAQQFPDLHSELNLSSLELGDSALYFCASSVVGQGSGYTFGSGTRLTVV.

V usage is TRBV28 and J usage is TRBJ2-7; tentative D call: TRBD1 (5 bases). V lost 3 bases, J lost 2 bases, and 8 bases lay in between. Germline-derived CDR1 and CDR2 are MDHEN and SYDVKM. The CDR3 spans 13 residues. The CDR3 reads CASSLAQAYEQYF. In DNA, the CDR3 is TGTGCCAGCAGTTTGGCACAGGCCTACGAGCAGTACTTC.

This clone was seen only once. The V gene is TRBV9, the J gene TRBJ1-6, with 9 bases identical to TRBD1. The CDR3 loop spans 16 amino acids. With V trimmed by 3 bases and J by 4 bases, 5 bases remained unmatched. Germline CDR1 and CDR2: SGDLS and YYNGEE. CDR3 coding DNA: TGTGCCAGCAGCGCCAGAGGGACAGGGTATAATTCACCCCTCCACTTT. This encodes CASSARGTGYNSPLHF.

J is TRBJ2-3 and V is TRBV5-1, with 9 bases fitting TRBD2. Germline V gene sequence: CDR1 SGHRS, CDR2 YFSETQ. The CDR3 is 13 residues long. The trim removed 6 bases at V and 1 base at J, leaving 0 bases unmatched. In DNA, the CDR3 is TGCGCCAGCACTAGCGGGGGCACAGATACGCAGTATTTT. It specifies CASTSGGTDTQYF.

V gene TRBV5-6 combines with J gene TRBJ1-1; D not resolved. The CDR3 length is 11 residues. Looked up from germline, CDR1 is SGHDT and CDR2 is YYEEEE. Trimming pared 1 base from V and 8 bases from J, leaving 6 bases between. CDR3 DNA sequence: TGTGCCAGCAGCTTGTCCGGGGAAGCTTTCTTT. Residues: CASSLSGEAFF.

The chain has TRBV2 and TRBJ1-4; tentatively, D is TRBD1 (6 bases). V lost 6 bases and J 10 bases, leaving 9 bases between the germline ends. This CDR3 contains 11 residues. Germline assignment: CDR1 SNHLY and CDR2 FYNNEI. CDR3: CASSQQGKLFF. The DNA of the CDR3 is TGTGCCAGCAGCCAACAGGGAAAACTGTTTTTT.

The chain couples TRBV10-3 to TRBJ2-3, with D perhaps TRBD2 (5 bases). With 8 bases removed from V and 2 bases from J, the gap between germline ends came to 11 bases. Germline V lookup: CDR1 ENHRY, CDR2 SYGVKD. There are 13 residues in the CDR3. Here the CDR3 reads CAIESGSTDTQYF. CDR3 bases: TGTGCCATCGAGAGCGGCTCCACAGATACGCAGTATTTT.

The gene calls are TRBV27 and TRBJ1-5; unclear D gene. CDR3 length equals 13 residues. CDR1 MNHEY and CDR2 SMNVEV come from the germline V gene (reference sequence). Trimming took off 3 bases at V and 4 bases at J, with 7 bases between the two ends. CDR3 region: CASSFLRNQPQHF. DNA for the CDR3: TGTGCCAGCAGTTTCCTGCGTAATCAGCCCCAGCATTTT.

The V call is TRBV2, the J call TRBJ2-7; 7 bases are a match to TRBD1. This CDR3 is built from 12 residues. V lost 6 bases and J lost 2; bases outside the gene matches: 1. Looked up from germline, CDR1 is SNHLY and CDR2 is FYNNEI. CDR3 in amino acids: CASRGQTYEQYF. CDR3 DNA sequence: TGTGCCAGCAGGGGACAGACCTACGAGCAGTACTTC.

The rearrangement uses TRBV2 and TRBJ2-1; TRBD2 agrees at 14 bases. With V trimmed by 7 bases and J by 6 bases, 11 bases remained unmatched. This CDR3 is built from 17 residues. Germline lookup yields CDR1 SNHLY and CDR2 FYNNEI. The CDR3 nucleotides are TGTGCCAGCATCTATCAGGGACTAGCGGGAGTCGGCAATGAGCAGTTCTTC. It codes for CASIYQGLAGVGNEQFF.